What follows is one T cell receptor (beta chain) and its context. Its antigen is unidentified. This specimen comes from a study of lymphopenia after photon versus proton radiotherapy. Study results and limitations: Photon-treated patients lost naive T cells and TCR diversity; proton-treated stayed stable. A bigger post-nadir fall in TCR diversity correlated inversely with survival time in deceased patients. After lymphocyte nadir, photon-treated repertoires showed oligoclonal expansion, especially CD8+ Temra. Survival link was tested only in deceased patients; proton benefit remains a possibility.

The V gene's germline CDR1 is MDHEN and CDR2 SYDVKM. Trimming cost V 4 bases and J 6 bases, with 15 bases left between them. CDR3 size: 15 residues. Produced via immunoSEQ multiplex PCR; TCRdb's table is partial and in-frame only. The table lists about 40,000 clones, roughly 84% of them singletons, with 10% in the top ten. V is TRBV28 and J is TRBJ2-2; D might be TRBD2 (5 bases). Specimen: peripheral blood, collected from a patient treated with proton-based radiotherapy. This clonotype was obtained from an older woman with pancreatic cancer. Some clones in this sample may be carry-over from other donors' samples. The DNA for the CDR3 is TGTGCCAGCAGTTCCCTACTTGGAGGCGCCGGGGAGCTGTTTTTT. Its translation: CASSSLLGGAGELFF.